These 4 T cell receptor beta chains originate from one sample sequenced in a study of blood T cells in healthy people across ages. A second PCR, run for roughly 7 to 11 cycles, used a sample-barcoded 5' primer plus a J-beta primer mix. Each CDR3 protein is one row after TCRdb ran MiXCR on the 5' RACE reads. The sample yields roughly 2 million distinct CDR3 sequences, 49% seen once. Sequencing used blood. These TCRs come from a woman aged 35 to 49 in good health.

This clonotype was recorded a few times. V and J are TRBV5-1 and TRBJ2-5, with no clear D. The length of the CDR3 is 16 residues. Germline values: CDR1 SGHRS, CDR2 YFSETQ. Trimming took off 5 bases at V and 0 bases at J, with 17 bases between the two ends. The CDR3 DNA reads TGCGCCAGCAGACCCGTTGGGCAGATCTACCAAGAGACCCAGTACTTC. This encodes CASRPVGQIYQETQYF.

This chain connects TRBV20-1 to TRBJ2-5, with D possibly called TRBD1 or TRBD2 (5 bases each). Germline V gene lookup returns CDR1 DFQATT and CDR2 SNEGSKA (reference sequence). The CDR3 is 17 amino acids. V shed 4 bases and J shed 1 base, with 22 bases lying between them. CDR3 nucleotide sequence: TGCAGTGCTATCACAACGGATGCAGGGACCTTCCAAGAGACCCAGTACTTC. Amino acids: CSAITTDAGTFQETQYF.

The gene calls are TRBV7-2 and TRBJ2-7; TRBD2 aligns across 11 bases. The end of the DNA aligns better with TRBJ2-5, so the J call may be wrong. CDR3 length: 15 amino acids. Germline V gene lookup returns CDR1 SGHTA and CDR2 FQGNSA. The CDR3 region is CASSHSGGATETQYF. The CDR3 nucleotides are TGTGCCAGCAGCCATAGCGGGGGGGCCACAGAGACCCAGTACTTC.

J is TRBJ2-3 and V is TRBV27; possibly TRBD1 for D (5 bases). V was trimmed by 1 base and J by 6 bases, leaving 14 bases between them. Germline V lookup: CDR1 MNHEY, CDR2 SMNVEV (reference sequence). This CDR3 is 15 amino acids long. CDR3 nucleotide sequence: TGTGCCAGCAGTTTATTTGTCAGGGCGAGGGATACGCAGTATTTT. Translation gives CASSLFVRARDTQYF.